One T cell receptor beta chain is described in this entry. This entry belongs to a study of blood T cells in healthy people across ages. CDR3 size: 15 residues. V was trimmed by 5 bases and J by 4 bases, leaving 17 bases between them. Through a sample-barcoded 5' primer and a J-beta primer mix, a second PCR was run for roughly 7 to 11 cycles. Every sample returned 2.5 million or more CDR3-containing paired-end reads. TCRdb called the 5' RACE reads again in MiXCR, with one record for every CDR3 protein. Found here are around 700,000 distinct CDR3 sequences, approximately 25% of them singletons; the top ten hold 9.4%. This sample also appeared in a second study, on T cells of mothers and their children. Per that paper: Sequencing got over 10 million TCR beta CDR3 reads from each mother and roughly 3 million from each child.

The sequence was obtained from a boy aged 5 to 17 in good health. Sequences were obtained from blood. The chain links TRBV12-3 or TRBV12-4 to TRBJ1-1, with a tentative D call TRBD1 (5 bases). The CDR3 DNA is TGTGCCAGCAGTCAACAGGTTTTCGCTAGCACTGAAGCTTTCTTT. Its protein product is CASSQQVFASTEAFF.